Each of the 5 T cell receptor beta chains below was sequenced from the same sample in a study of cytomegalovirus exposure and HLA in healthy donors. A multiplex PCR was run with 60 Vbeta primers and 13 Jbeta primers. Generated by immunoSEQ multiplex PCR, the TCRdb table keeps only in-frame clones and is missing some. Among about 130,000 clones listed, around three quarters were seen once. The sequenced sample was PBMCs. Source of these receptors: a man aged 40-55 years in good health and CMV-seronegative.

The rearrangement joins TRBV11-3 to TRBJ2-2, with a tentative D call TRBD1 (6 bases). This CDR3 region has 16 residues. The V gene's germline CDR1 is SGHNT and CDR2 YENEEA. Trimming shortened V by 5 bases and J by 6 bases, and 19 bases separated the two germline ends. Here the CDR3 reads CASSKRQEARSGELFF. DNA of the CDR3: TGTGCCAGCAGCAAACGACAGGAGGCTAGGTCCGGGGAGCTGTTTTTT. The full variable domain, with the rest looked up from reference TRBV11-3 and TRBJ2-2, is EAGVVQSPRYKIIEKKQPVAFWCNPISGHNTLYWYLQNLGQGPELLIRYENEEAVDDSQLPKDRFSAERLKGVDSTLKIQPAELGDSAVYLCASSKRQEARSGELFFGEGSRLTVL.

The V gene is TRBV7-6, the J gene TRBJ2-7, with 12 bases fitting TRBD1. Germline V gives CDR1 SGHVS, CDR2 FNYEAQ. The CDR3 runs to 15 residues. J was trimmed by 5 bases and V by 5 bases; bases with no gene match: 7. The CDR3 nucleotides read TGTGCCAGCAGCCGAGGGACAGGGGGCGCGGACGAGCAGTACTTC. Protein product: CASSRGTGGADEQYF. Drawing the rest from reference TRBV7-6 and TRBJ2-7, the complete variable domain is GAGVSQSPRYKVTKRGQDVALRCDPISGHVSLYWYRQALGQGPEFLTYFNYEAQQDKSGLPNDRFSAERPEGSISTLTIQRTEQRDSAMYRCASSRGTGGADEQYFGPGTRLTVT.

CDR3 protein: CASSRGPGQGVSPLHF. The CDR3 nucleotides are TGTGCCAGTAGTAGGGGCCCGGGACAGGGAGTTTCACCCCTCCACTTT. This chain links TRBV19 with TRBJ1-6; 9 bases line up with TRBD1. This CDR3 contains 16 residues. Per the germline V gene, CDR1 is LNHDA and CDR2 is SQIVND (reference sequence). Trimming cost V 4 bases and J 9 bases; bases outside gene matches: 10.

This clone appeared once. The chain combines TRBV5-4 with TRBJ2-3, with 10 bases aligning to TRBD2. The CDR3 loop spans 14 amino acids. Germline CDR1 and CDR2: SGHNT and YYREEE (reference sequence). Losses at the gene ends were 2 bases for V and 4 bases for J; bases not matched to a gene: 1. CDR3 bases: TGTGCCAGCAGCTTTAGCGGGGGGCCAGATACGCAGTATTTT. Protein: CASSFSGGPDTQYF. Together with reference TRBV5-4 and TRBJ2-3, the CDR3 gives the full variable domain: ETGVTQSPTHLIKTRGQQVTLRCSSQSGHNTVSWYQQALGQGPQFIFQYYREEENGRGNFPPRFSGLQFPNYSSELNVNALELDDSALYLCASSFSGGPDTQYFGPGTRLTVL.

Concerning this clone: One end of the junction fails to match germline, which may point to a read error. The chain combines TRBV7-7 with TRBJ2-4, with unresolved D. This CDR3 is 13 amino acids long. Germline CDR1 SSHAT, CDR2 FNYEAQ (reference sequence). CDR3 loop: CASSPTLRDIQYF. CDR3 nucleotides: TGTGCTAGCAGCCCCACCCTGCGAGACATTCAGTACTTC.